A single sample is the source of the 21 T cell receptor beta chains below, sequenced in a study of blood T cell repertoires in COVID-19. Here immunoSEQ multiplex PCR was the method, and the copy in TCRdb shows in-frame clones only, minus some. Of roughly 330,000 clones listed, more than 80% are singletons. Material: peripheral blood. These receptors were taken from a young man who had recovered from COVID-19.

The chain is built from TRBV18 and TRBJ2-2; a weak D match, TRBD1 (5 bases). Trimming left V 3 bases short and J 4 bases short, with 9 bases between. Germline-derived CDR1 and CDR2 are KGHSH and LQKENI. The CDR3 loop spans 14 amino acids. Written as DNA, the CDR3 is TGTGCCAGCTCACCCCAGGGTGGCACCGGGGAGCTGTTTTTT. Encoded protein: CASSPQGGTGELFF.

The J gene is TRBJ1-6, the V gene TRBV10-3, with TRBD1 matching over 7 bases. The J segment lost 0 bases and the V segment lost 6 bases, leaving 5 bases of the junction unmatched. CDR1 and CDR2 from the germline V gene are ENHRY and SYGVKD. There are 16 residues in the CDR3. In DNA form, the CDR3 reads TGTGCCATCAGACCGGGACAGAGCTCCTATAATTCACCCCTCCACTTT. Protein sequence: CAIRPGQSSYNSPLHF.

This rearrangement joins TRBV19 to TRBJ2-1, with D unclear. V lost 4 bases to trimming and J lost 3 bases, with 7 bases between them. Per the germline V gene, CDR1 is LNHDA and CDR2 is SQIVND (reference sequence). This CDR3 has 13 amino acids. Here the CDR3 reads CASSTRLYNEQFF. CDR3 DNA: TGTGCCAGTAGTACTCGACTCTACAATGAGCAGTTCTTC.

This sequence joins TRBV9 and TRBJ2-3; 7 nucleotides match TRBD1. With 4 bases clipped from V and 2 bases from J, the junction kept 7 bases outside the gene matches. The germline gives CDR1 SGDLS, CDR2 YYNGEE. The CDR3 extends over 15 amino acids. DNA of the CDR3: TGTGCCAGCAGCTTATGGGACAGTTCCACAGATACGCAGTATTTT. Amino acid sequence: CASSLWDSSTDTQYF.

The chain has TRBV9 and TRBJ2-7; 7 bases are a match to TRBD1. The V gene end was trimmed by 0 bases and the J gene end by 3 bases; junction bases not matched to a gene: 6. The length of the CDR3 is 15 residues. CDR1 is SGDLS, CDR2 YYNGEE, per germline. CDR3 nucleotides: TGTGCCAGCAGCGTAGGGCCAGGGGGATACTACGAGCAGTACTTC. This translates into CASSVGPGGYYEQYF.

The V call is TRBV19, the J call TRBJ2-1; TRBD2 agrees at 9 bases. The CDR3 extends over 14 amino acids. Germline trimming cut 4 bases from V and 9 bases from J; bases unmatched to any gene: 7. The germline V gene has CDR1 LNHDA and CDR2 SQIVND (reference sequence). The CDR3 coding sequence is TGTGCCAGTAGTAACGGACTAGCGCTGGGTGAGCAGTTCTTC. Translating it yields CASSNGLALGEQFF.

The CDR3 coding sequence is TGTGCCAGCGCGGGGAGGGCAAATGAAAAACTGTTTTTT. Amino acid sequence: CASAGRANEKLFF. V is TRBV3-1 (or the pseudogene TRBV3-2) and J is TRBJ1-4, with D unclear. Per the germline V gene, CDR1 is LGHDT and CDR2 is YNNKEL (reference sequence). V was clipped by 8 bases and J by 5 bases, with 12 bases between them. The CDR3 covers 13 residues.

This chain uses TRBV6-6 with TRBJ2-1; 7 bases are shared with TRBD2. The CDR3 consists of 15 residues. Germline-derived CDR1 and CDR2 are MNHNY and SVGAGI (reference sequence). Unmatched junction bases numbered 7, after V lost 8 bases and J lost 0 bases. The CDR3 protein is CASGGGLSSYNEQFF. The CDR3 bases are TGTGCCAGCGGGGGAGGGCTTAGCTCCTACAATGAGCAGTTCTTC.

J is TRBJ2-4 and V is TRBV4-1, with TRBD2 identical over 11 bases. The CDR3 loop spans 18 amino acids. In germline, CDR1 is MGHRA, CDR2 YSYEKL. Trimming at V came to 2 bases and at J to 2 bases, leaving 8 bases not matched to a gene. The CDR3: CASSQIILAGVSKNIQYF. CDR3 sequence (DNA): TGCGCCAGCAGCCAAATTATACTAGCGGGAGTATCCAAAAACATTCAGTACTTC.

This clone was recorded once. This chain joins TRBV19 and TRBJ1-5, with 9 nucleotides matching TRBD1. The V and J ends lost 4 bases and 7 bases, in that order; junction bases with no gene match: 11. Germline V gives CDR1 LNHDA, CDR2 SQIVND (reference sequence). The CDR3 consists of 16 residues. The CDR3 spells CASSKPKQGAKQPQHF. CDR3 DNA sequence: TGTGCCAGTAGTAAACCGAAACAGGGGGCTAAGCAGCCCCAGCATTTT.

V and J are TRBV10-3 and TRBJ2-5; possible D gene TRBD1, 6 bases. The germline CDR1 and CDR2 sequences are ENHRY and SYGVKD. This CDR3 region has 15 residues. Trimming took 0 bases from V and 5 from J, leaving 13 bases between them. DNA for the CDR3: TGTGCCATCAGTGAGTCAGAGGGGGTCGGGGAGACCCAGTACTTC. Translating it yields CAISESEGVGETQYF.

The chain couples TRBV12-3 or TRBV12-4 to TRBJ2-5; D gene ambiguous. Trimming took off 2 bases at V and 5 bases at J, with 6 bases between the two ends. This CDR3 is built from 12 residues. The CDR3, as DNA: TGTGCCAGCAGTTTAAATGAGGAGACCCAGTACTTC. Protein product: CASSLNEETQYF.

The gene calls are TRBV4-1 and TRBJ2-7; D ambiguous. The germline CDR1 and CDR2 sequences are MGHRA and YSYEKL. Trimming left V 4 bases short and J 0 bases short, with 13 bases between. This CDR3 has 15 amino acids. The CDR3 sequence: CASSLAPRSSYEQYF. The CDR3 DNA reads TGCGCCAGCAGCCTCGCGCCCCGGAGCTCCTACGAGCAGTACTTC.

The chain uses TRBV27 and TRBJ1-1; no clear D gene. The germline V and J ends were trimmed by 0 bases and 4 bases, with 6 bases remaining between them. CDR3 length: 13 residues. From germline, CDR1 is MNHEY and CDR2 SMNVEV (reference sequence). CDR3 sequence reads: CASSLSGLTEAFF. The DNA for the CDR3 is TGTGCCAGCAGTTTATCCGGACTCACTGAAGCTTTCTTT.

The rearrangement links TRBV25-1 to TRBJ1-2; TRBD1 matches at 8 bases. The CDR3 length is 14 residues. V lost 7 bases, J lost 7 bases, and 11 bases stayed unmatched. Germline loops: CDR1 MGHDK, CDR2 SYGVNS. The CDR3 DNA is TGTGCCAGCAACTTAGGACAGGGCTCGACTGGCTACACCTTC. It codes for CASNLGQGSTGYTF.

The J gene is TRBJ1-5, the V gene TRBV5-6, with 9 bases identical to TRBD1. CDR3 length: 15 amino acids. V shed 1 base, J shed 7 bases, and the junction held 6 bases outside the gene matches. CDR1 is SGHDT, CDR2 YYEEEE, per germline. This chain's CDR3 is CASSLTGGGRQPQHF. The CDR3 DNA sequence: TGTGCCAGCAGCTTGACAGGGGGCGGCCGACAGCCCCAGCATTTT. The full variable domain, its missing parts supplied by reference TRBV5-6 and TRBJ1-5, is DAGVTQSPTHLIKTRGQQVTLRCSPKSGHDTVSWYQQALGQGPQFIFQYYEEEERQRGNFPDRFSGHQFPNYSSELNVNALLLGDSALYLCASSLTGGGRQPQHFGDGTRLSIL.

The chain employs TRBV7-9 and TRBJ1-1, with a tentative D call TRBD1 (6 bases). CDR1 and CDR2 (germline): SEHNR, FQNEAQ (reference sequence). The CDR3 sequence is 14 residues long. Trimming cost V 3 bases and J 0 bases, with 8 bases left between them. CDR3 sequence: CASSLGHVNTEAFF. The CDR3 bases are TGTGCCAGCAGCTTGGGACACGTGAACACTGAAGCTTTCTTT. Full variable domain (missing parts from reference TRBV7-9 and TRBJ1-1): DTGVSQNPRHKITKRGQNVTFRCDPISEHNRLYWYRQTLGQGPEFLTYFQNEAQLEKSRLLSDRFSAERPKGSFSTLEIQRTEQGDSAMYLCASSLGHVNTEAFFGQGTRLTVV.

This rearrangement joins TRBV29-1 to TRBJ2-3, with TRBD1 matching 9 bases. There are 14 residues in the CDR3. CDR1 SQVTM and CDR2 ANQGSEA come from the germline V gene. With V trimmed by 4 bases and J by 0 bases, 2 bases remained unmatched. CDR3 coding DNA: TGCAGCGTTGGACAGGGGGGTAGCACAGATACGCAGTATTTT. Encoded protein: CSVGQGGSTDTQYF.

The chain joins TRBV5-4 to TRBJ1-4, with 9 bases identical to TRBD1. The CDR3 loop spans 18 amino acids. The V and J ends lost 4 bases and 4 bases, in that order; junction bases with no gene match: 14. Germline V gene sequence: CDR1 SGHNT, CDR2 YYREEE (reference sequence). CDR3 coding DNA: TGTGCCAGCAGCCAGAAACTACAGGGGGCGCGCGGTAATGAAAAACTGTTTTTT. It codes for CASSQKLQGARGNEKLFF.

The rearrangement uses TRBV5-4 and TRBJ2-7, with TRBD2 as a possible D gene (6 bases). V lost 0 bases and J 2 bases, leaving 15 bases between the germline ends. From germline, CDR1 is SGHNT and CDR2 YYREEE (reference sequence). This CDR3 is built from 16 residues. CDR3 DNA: TGTGCCAGCAGCTTGGCCAAACGGGAGACCCCCTACGAGCAGTACTTC. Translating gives CASSLAKRETPYEQYF.

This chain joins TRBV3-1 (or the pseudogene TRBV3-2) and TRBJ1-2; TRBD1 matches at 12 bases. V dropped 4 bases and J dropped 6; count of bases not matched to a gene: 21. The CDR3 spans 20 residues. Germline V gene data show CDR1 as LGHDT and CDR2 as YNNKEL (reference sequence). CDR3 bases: TGTGCCAGCAGCCGGGACAGGGGGCGCCAGGCTCCATTTTCTTCTAATGGCTACACCTTC. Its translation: CASSRDRGRQAPFSSNGYTF.